The clone carrying this TCR beta chain has more than one count but fewer than ten. Its target is unknown. The sample originates from a study of cytomegalovirus exposure and HLA in healthy donors. The study, taken as a whole, reports: The classifier reportedly diagnosed cytomegalovirus status with high sensitivity and specificity.

Both 60 Vbeta primers and 13 Jbeta primers went into the PCR. TCRdb's table, derived via immunoSEQ multiplex PCR, lists solely in-frame clones and lacks some. This table has 150,000 to 200,000 clones, 75% to 85% appearing once. The CDR3 runs to 14 residues. Germline V gene data show CDR1 as MNHEY and CDR2 as SMNVEV (reference sequence). V shed 6 bases, J shed 0 bases, and the junction held 5 bases outside the gene matches. The receptor was isolated from a woman in her 30s in good health and CMV-seropositive. The chain employs TRBV27 and TRBJ2-7; 7 bases map to TRBD1. What was sequenced was PBMCs. The CDR3 coding sequence is TGTGCCAGCAGCCCGGGACAGATCTCCTACGAGCAGTACTTC. It codes for CASSPGQISYEQYF.